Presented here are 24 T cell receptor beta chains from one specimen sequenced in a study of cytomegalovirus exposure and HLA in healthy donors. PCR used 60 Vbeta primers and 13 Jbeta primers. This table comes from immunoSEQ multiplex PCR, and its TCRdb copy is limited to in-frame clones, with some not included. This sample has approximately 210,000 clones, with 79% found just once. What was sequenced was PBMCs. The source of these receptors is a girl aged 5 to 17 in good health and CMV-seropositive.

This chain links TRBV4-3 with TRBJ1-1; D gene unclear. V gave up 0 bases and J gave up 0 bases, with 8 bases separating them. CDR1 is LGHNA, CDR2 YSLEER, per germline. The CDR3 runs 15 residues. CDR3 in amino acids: CASSQDRGVNTEAFF. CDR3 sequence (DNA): TGCGCCAGCAGCCAAGATCGCGGCGTGAACACTGAAGCTTTCTTT.

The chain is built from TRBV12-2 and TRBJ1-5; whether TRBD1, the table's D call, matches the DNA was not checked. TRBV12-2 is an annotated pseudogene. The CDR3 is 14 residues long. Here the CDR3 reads CASRSGDRNQPQHF. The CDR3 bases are TGTGCAAGTCGCTCGGGGGACAGGAATCAGCCCCAGCATTTT.

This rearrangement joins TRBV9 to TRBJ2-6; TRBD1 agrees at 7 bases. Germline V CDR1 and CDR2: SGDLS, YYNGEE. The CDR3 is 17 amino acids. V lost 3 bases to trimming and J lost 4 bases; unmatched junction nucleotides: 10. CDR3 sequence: CASSARPGQLGANVLTF. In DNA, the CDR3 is TGTGCCAGCAGCGCCCGACCGGGACAGCTCGGGGCCAACGTCCTGACTTTC.

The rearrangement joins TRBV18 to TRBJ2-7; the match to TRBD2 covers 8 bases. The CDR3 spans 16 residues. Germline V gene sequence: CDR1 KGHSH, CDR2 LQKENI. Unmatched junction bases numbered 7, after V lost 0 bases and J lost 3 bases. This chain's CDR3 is CASSPPLTSGYYEQYF. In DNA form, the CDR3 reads TGTGCCAGCTCACCACCGTTAACTAGCGGATACTACGAGCAGTACTTC. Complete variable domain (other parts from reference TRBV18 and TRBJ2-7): NAGVMQNPRHLVRRRGQEARLRCSPMKGHSHVYWYRQLPEEGLKFMVYLQKENIIDESGMPKERFSAEFPKEGPSILRIQQVVRGDSAAYFCASSPPLTSGYYEQYFGPGTRLTVT.

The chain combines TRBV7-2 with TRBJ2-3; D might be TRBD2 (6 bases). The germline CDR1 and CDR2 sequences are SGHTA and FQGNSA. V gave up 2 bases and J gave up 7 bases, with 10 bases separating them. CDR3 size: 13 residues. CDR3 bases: TGTGCCAGCAGCTTATCTAGCGAGAATACGCAGTATTTT. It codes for CASSLSSENTQYF.

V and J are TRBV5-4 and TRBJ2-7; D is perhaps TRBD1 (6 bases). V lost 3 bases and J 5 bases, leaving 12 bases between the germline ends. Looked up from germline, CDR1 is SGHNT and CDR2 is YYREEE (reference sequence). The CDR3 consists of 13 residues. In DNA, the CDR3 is TGTGCCAGCAGCTACAGGGATTACCACGAGCAGTACTTC. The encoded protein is CASSYRDYHEQYF.

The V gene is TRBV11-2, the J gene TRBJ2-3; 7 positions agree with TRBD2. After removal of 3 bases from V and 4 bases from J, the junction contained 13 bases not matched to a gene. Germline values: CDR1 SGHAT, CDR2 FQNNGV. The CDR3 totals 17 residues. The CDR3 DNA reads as TGTGCCAGCAGCTTCGCGGGGGATCCTAATGGTCCAGATACGCAGTATTTT. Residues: CASSFAGDPNGPDTQYF. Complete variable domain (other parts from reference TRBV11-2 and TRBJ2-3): EAGVAQSPRYKIIEKRQSVAFWCNPISGHATLYWYQQILGQGPKLLIQFQNNGVVDDSQLPKDRFSAERLKGVDSTLKIQPAKLEDSAVYLCASSFAGDPNGPDTQYFGPGTRLTVL.

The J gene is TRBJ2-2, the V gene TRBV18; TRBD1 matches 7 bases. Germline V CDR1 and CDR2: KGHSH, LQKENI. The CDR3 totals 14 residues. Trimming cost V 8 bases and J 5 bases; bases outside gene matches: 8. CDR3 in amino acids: CASLRDRGTGELFF. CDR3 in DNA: TGTGCCAGCCTCCGGGACAGAGGGACCGGGGAGCTGTTTTTT.

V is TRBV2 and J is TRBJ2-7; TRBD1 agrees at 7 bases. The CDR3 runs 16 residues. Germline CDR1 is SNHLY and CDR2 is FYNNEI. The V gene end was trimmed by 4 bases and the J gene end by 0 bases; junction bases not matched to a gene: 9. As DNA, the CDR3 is TGTGCCAGCAGTGGGGTGGGACAGAGATCCTCCTACGAGCAGTACTTC. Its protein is CASSGVGQRSSYEQYF.

The CDR3 spells CASSKRGNEQFF. CDR3 DNA sequence: TGTGCCAGCAGCAAAAGGGGCAATGAGCAGTTCTTC. The V call is TRBV21-1, the J call TRBJ2-1; the DNA was not compared with TRBD1, the D call given in the table. TRBV21-1 is a pseudogene locus. The CDR3 covers 12 residues.

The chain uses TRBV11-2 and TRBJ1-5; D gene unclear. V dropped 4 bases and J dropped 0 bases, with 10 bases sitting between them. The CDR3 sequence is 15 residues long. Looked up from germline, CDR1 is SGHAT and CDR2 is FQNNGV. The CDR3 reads CASSSSARSNQPQHF. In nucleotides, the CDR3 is TGTGCCAGCAGCTCCAGTGCCCGTAGCAATCAGCCCCAGCATTTT.

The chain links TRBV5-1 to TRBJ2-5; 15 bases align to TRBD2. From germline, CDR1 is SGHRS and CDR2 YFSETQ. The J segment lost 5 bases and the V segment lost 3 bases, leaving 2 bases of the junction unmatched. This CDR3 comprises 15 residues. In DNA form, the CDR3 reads TGCGCCAGCAGCTCAGGGACTAGCGGGGGGGAGACCCAGTACTTC. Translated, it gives CASSSGTSGGETQYF.

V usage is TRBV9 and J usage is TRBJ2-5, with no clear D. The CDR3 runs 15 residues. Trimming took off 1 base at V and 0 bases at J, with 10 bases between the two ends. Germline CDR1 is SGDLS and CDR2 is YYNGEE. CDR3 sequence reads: CASSVTDWYQETQYF. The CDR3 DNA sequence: TGTGCCAGCAGCGTAACAGATTGGTACCAAGAGACCCAGTACTTC.

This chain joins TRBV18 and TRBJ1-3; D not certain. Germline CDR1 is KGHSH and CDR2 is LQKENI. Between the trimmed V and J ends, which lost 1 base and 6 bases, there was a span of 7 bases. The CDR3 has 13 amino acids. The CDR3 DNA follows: TGTGCCAGCTCACCACTGGCGGAAAACACCATATATTTT. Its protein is CASSPLAENTIYF.

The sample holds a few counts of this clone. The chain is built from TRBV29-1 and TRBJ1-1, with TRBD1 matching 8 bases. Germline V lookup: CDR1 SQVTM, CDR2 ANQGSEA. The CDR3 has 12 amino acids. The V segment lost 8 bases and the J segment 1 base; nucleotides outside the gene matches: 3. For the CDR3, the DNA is TGCAGCTCTGGGACAGGGAACACTGAAGCTTTCTTT. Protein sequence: CSSGTGNTEAFF.

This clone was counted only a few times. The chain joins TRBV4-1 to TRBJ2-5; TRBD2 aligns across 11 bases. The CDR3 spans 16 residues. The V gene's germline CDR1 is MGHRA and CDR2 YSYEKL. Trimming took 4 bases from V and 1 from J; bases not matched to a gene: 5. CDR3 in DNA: TGCGCCAGCAGCCCCGAGGGACTAGCGGTCCAAGAGACCCAGTACTTC. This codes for CASSPEGLAVQETQYF.

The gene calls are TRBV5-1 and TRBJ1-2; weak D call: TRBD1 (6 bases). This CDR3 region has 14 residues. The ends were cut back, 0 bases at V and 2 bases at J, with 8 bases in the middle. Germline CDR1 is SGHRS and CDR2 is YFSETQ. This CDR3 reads CASSLGQENYGYTF. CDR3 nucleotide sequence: TGCGCCAGCAGCTTGGGACAGGAGAACTATGGCTACACCTTC.

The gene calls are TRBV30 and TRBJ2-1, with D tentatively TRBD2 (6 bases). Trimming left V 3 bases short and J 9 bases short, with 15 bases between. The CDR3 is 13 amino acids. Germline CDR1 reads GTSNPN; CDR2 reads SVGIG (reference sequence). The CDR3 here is CAWSVTSRAEQFF. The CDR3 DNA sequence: TGTGCCTGGAGCGTAACTAGCAGGGCTGAGCAGTTCTTC.

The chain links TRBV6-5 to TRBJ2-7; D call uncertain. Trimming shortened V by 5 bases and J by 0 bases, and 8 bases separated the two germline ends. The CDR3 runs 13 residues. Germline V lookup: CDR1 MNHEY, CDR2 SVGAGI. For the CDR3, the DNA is TGTGCCAGCAGTGAGCAGGCCTCCTACGAGCAGTACTTC. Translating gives CASSEQASYEQYF.

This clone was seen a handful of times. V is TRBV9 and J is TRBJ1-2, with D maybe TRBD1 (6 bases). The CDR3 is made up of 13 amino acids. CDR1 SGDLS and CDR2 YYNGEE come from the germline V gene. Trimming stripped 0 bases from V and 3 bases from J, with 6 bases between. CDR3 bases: TGTGCCAGCAGCGTAGCAGGGGACTATGGCTACACCTTC. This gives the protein CASSVAGDYGYTF.

The DNA for the CDR3 is TGTGCCAGCAGCCGAGGGACTTGGGGCAATGAGCAGTTCTTC. Residues: CASSRGTWGNEQFF. This chain links TRBV7-2 with TRBJ2-1; the D gene is possibly TRBD2 (6 bases). Trimming shortened V by 5 bases and J by 6 bases, and 14 bases separated the two germline ends. The germline CDR1 and CDR2 sequences are SGHTA and FQGNSA. The CDR3 runs to 14 residues.

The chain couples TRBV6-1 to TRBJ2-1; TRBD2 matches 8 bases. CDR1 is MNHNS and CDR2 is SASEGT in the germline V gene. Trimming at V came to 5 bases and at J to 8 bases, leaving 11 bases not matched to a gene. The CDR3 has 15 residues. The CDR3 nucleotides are TGTGCCAGCAGTAGCGGGACTAGTTTTTTCGATGAGCAGTTCTTC. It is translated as CASSSGTSFFDEQFF.

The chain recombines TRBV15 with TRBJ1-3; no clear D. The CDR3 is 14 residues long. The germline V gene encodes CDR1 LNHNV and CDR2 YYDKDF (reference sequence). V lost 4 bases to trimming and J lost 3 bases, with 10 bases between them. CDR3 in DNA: TGTGCCACCAGCACCCAAGAGGATGGAAACACCATATATTTT. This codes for CATSTQEDGNTIYF.

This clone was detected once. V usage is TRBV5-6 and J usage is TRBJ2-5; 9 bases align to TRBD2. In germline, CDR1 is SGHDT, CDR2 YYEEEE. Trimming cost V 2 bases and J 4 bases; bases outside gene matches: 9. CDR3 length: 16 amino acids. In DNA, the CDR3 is TGTGCCAGCAGCTTTTTTGCGGGGGGGCCGGTAGAGACCCAGTACTTC. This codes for CASSFFAGGPVETQYF.